This T cell receptor beta chain was retrieved from a study of blood T cell repertoires in COVID-19. There are 16 residues in the CDR3. The V and J ends lost 6 bases and 3 bases, in that order; junction bases with no gene match: 6. Germline CDR1 and CDR2: SGHAT and FQNNGV. Authors' analysis steps: Quantification of nucleated cells was approximated via reference gene primer amplification. Generated by immunoSEQ multiplex PCR, the TCRdb table keeps only in-frame clones and is missing some. V and J calls and clone size are as listed in that table; D and trimming were resolved from the DNA. Of 300,000 or so clones in the sample, about 90% were seen once.

Sequenced material: PBMCs or T cells enriched from blood (not recorded which). This TCR derives from a woman aged 25 to 39 who had recovered from COVID-19. The rearrangement uses TRBV11-2 and TRBJ2-2; TRBD2 aligns across 11 bases. For the CDR3, the DNA is TGTGCCAGCAGAACGACTAGCGGGGCCGACACCGGGGAGCTGTTTTTT. Encoded protein: CASRTTSGADTGELFF.